This TCR beta chain was recovered during a study of technical replicates of blood from a few donors. Germline V CDR1 and CDR2: SQVTM, ANQGSEA. The CDR3 extends over 12 amino acids. Deletions cut 5 bases from V and 6 bases from J, with 12 bases between. TCRdb's copy holds only in-frame clones and misses some; the assay was immunoSEQ multiplex PCR. The table shows about 75,000 clones, with approximately 97% occurring only once. This clonotype was sampled from a human donor in good health. The sample was T cells isolated from PBMCs. The rearrangement links TRBV29-1 to TRBJ2-3; D may be TRBD1 (5 bases). The chain's CDR3 is CSVTTATDTQYF. DNA of the CDR3: TGCAGCGTTACGACAGCCACGGATACGCAGTATTTT.